Below are 4 T cell receptor beta chains sequenced from a single sample in a study of vaccination and CD4 T cells after COVID-19 (dated by TCRdb to 2022 to 2024). The library was generated by PCR. Sequencing was performed on an Illumina iSeq 100. TCR sequencing of DNA from cultured CD4+ T cells used the Oncomine TCR Beta short-read assay at the Johns Hopkins FTIC core. TCRdb handled the public reads itself, with Q25 trimming in fastp and clone calling in MiXCR, and kept productive beta chains. Identical CDR3 proteins give one entry, which carries the most common genes and DNA. This sample gives some 11,000 distinct CDR3 sequences in total; roughly 44% of them show up just once. The top ten hold just over 15% of the sample. Their antigens remain unidentified. The treatment or condition label on this specimen signifies: approximately nine-day PBMC culture with coronavirus spike peptide pools or control peptides (ViraFEST assay).

The specimen sequenced was CD4+ T cells from blood, cultured in vitro. These receptors originate from a human donor who had recovered from COVID-19.

This clonotype was detected only a few times. The V gene is TRBV7-9, the J gene TRBJ1-5; TRBD1 is a possible D gene (6 bases). Germline values: CDR1 SEHNR, CDR2 FQNEAQ (reference sequence). The CDR3 has 14 residues. V was trimmed by 5 bases and J by 4 bases, leaving 12 bases between them. The CDR3 is CASSTGIGNQPQHF. CDR3 nucleotides: TGTGCCAGCAGCACAGGGATAGGAAATCAGCCCCAGCATTTT.

This clonotype was observed a few times. V and J are TRBV6-1 and TRBJ1-1; D gene uncertain. Germline V gene data show CDR1 as MNHNS and CDR2 as SASEGT. V dropped 2 bases and J dropped 8 bases, with 9 bases sitting between them. The CDR3 extends over 12 amino acids. The CDR3 spells CASSENGAEAFF. The CDR3 DNA reads as TGTGCCAGCAGTGAAAACGGAGCGGAAGCTTTCTTT.

The chain is built from TRBV6-1 and TRBJ2-7; 11 bases align to TRBD2. Germline V gene lookup returns CDR1 MNHNS and CDR2 SASEGT. After removal of 2 bases from V and 2 bases from J, the junction contained 8 bases not matched to a gene. The CDR3 totals 17 residues. Written as DNA, the CDR3 is TGTGCCAGCAGTGAACGGGGACTAGCGGCTGGTACCTACGAGCAGTACTTC. Protein: CASSERGLAAGTYEQYF.

This clonotype appeared a few times. J is TRBJ2-1 and V is TRBV7-2; no firm D call. The CDR3 runs 14 residues. The germline V gene has CDR1 SGHTA and CDR2 FQGNSA. V shed 5 bases and J shed 4 bases, with 12 bases lying between them. CDR3 protein: CASSLTPRYNEQFF. The CDR3 DNA reads TGTGCCAGCAGCCTTACACCGCGGTACAATGAGCAGTTCTTC.